In this sample, the clone carrying this T cell receptor (beta chain) turned up once. Its antigen remains unknown. This sample stems from a study of cytomegalovirus exposure and HLA in healthy donors. TCRdb's table, derived via immunoSEQ multiplex PCR, lists solely in-frame clones and lacks some. The sample carries around 71,000 clones, roughly 94% recorded once. Regarding the study as a whole: Later, an analysis found that TCR clusters from the first cohort tended to co-occur in the approximately 130 validation repertoires.

The length of the CDR3 is 13 residues. From germline, CDR1 is SGHVS and CDR2 FNYEAQ. V trimming: 8 bases; J trimming: 8 bases; junction bases outside the gene matches: 9. This clonotype was sampled from a man aged 18 to 30 in good health and CMV-seropositive. Sequencing was done on a sample of PBMCs. The chain links TRBV7-6 to TRBJ1-2; 9 nucleotides align to TRBD1. In DNA, the CDR3 is TGTGCCAGCGGGAGGACAGGGGACGGAGGCTACACCTTC. Amino acids: CASGRTGDGGYTF.